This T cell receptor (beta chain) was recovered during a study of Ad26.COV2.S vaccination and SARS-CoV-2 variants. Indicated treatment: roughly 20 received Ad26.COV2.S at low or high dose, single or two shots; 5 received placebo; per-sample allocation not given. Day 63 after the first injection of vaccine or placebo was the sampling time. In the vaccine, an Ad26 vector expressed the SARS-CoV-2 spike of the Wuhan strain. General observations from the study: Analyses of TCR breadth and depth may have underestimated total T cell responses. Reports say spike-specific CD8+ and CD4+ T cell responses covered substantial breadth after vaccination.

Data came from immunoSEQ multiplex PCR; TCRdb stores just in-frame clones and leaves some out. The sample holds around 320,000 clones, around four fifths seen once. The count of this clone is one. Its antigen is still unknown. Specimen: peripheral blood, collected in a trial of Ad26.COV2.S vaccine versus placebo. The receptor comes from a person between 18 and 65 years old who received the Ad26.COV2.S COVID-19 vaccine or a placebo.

CDR3 loop: CASSFQRSSGNTIYF. The CDR3, as DNA: TGTGCCAGCAGCTTTCAGCGCAGCTCTGGAAACACCATATATTTT. The chain recombines TRBV7-2 with TRBJ1-3; no firm D call. The germline V and J ends were trimmed by 3 bases and 0 bases, with 9 bases remaining between them. The CDR3 contains 15 residues. Germline CDR1 is SGHTA and CDR2 is FQGNSA.